This record looks at one T cell receptor (beta chain) sequence and its context. This clone was counted once. Its antigen is still unknown. Base-call qualities are not available, and no considerably larger clone is one nucleotide away. The source of the sample is a study of blood T cell repertoires in COVID-19 (dated by TCRdb to the early 2020s). General notes on the study: Samples from collaborators originated in the United States, Italy and Spain and spanned both the acute and convalescent phases of COVID-19. Nearly every sample came with metadata listing a de-identified subject ID, COVID-19 status, age in years and sex. The samples were drawn from two sources: the first 160 participants of the ongoing ImmuneRACE study, and 1,000 to 1,500 subjects contributed by 6 global collaborators. HLA class I and class II types, where available, came from metadata supplied by the sample provider rather than from assay-based typing. The prospective study material was composed of cDNA or gDNA derived from T cells, B-cell-depleted T cells, or PBMCs. The repertoires were released in a freely available public database intended as a resource for research on the immune response to SARS-CoV-2. The dataset comprised deeply sampled blood TCRbeta repertoires from subjects exposed to, actively infected with, or recovered from COVID-19.

Results and caveats for the whole study, not just this receptor: How much clinical and demographic metadata was included differed by source and by participant, and the metadata was provided uncurated.

Participants in the prospective study were aged roughly 18 to 100 years, lived in 24 United States geographic areas, and enrolled through a virtual design. Cohort assignment in the prospective study relied on participant-reported clinical history from a screening survey and a study questionnaire. Recovered participants in ImmuneRACE Cohort 3 were defined as having two consecutive negative NP/OP PCR tests, clearance from a healthcare professional, or resolution of symptoms. In the prospective study, whole blood, serum and a nasopharyngeal or oropharyngeal swab were collected from each participant by mobile phlebotomists. Prospective study participants could optionally give additional blood draws and questionnaires over an approximately 2-month period. Prospective study blood samples were shipped either frozen or at room temperature before DNA extraction. From the cysteine through the phenylalanine, the CDR3 covers 15 amino acids. Only the CDR3 DNA stays, 45 bases, in frame from base 1. CDR1 and CDR2 are read off the germline V gene (reference sequence) as GTSNPN and SVGIG. V and J lose 2 bases and 1 base, and a span of 14 bases separates them.

TCRbeta CDR3 regions were amplified from genomic DNA using the immunoSEQ Assay, a bias-controlled multiplex PCR. In the source study's methods: Nucleated cell counts per sample were estimated from amplification of reference gene primers within the assay. To quantify the absolute abundance of each unique TCRbeta CDR3 rearrangement, sequence reads were collapsed and filtered. Productive Simpson clonality was computed per sample as the square root of Simpson's diversity index over productive rearrangements. Sourced from immuneACCESS, this table was stored by TCRdb with only in-frame sequences that have V and J called. A share of the clones is absent; for the studies checked, an unresolved V gene accounts for under half, and the remainder has no known explanation. For V, J and clone size, that table is used; D and trimming come from the DNA. This sample has 150,000 or so clones in its table, and roughly 80% of those were observed once. The top ten constitute approximately 4.7% of the sample.

Sequenced sample: PBMCs or T cells enriched from blood (not recorded which). The chain was built from TRBV30 and TRBJ1-1; the D gene cannot be named for sure. The sequence came from a woman aged 50 to 60 who had recovered from COVID-19. Here the CDR3 is given as CAWSSWRKPNTEAFF. The base sequence is TGTGCCTGGAGTTCCTGGAGGAAGCCGAACACTGAAGCTTTCTTT.